This T cell receptor beta chain was retrieved from a study of T cell clones after liver transplantation. There are 18 residues in the CDR3. Germline CDR1 and CDR2: SGHVS and FQNEAQ. Trimming left V 5 bases short and J 0 bases short, with 20 bases between. Clones were sequenced by immunoSEQ multiplex PCR, and TCRdb holds only the in-frame ones, with some missing. The profile shows roughly 70,000 clones, about 80% of them singletons. The V gene is TRBV7-8, the J gene TRBJ1-5; possible D gene TRBD1, 5 bases. This clonotype was sampled from a human donor who received a liver transplant. The sample here was CD4+ T cells from blood, taken before liver transplant. As DNA, the CDR3 is TGTGCCAGCAGCCCGTTCGCCATAGGACACTATAGCAATCAGCCCCAGCATTTT. This translates into CASSPFAIGHYSNQPQHF.